These 25 T cell receptor beta chains were all obtained from the same sample, sequenced in a study of T-cell memory formation after mild COVID-19. TCRdb reprocessed the 5' RACE reads via MiXCR and lists one record per CDR3 protein. The table shows about 140,000 distinct CDR3 sequences, with around 25% occurring only once. The sequenced sample was PBMCs or a T cell subset sorted from them (not recorded which). The receptors come from an adult woman who had mild COVID-19 (a few samples of this study predate the infection). Cell type and time point are not known.

This clonotype was recorded a few times. J is TRBJ1-4 and V is TRBV15, with a weak D call TRBD1 (5 bases). The CDR3 length is 13 residues. Germline V gives CDR1 LNHNV, CDR2 YYDKDF (reference sequence). The V and J ends lost 8 bases and 4 bases respectively, with 11 bases between them. CDR3 DNA sequence: TGTGCCACCCGAGGAGACAGTAATGAAAAACTGTTTTTT. Its protein is CATRGDSNEKLFF.

This clonotype has a handful of counts. The V and J genes are TRBV29-1 and TRBJ2-4, with 12 bases lining up with TRBD2. Trimming removed 4 bases from V and 8 bases from J; junction bases left unmatched: 9. This CDR3 has 15 amino acids. Germline-derived CDR1 and CDR2 are SQVTM and ANQGSEA. The CDR3 is CSVAASGRAEDIQYF. In nucleotides, the CDR3 is TGCAGCGTTGCGGCTAGCGGGAGGGCCGAGGACATTCAGTACTTC.

This clonotype was recorded a few times. The gene calls are TRBV9 and TRBJ1-1; possibly TRBD1 for D (6 bases). The CDR3 totals 15 residues. V was clipped by 3 bases and J by 4 bases, with 16 bases between them. From germline, CDR1 is SGDLS and CDR2 YYNGEE. CDR3 protein: CASSATVGGSTEAFF. CDR3 nucleotide sequence: TGTGCCAGCAGCGCAACGGTAGGGGGGAGCACTGAAGCTTTCTTT.

CDR3 loop: CASSNRQDLAKNIQYF. The CDR3 nucleotides read TGTGCCAGCAGTAATCGACAGGACCTAGCCAAAAACATTCAGTACTTC. The rearrangement links TRBV6-5 to TRBJ2-4; tentatively, D is TRBD1 (6 bases). Deletions cut 5 bases from V and 0 bases from J, with 14 bases between. The CDR3 has 16 residues. Germline CDR1 is MNHEY and CDR2 is SVGAGI.

The chain has TRBV27 and TRBJ2-7, with D possibly matching TRBD1 (6 bases). Germline CDR1 and CDR2: MNHEY and SMNVEV (reference sequence). V dropped 4 bases and J dropped 5 bases, with 9 bases sitting between them. The CDR3 runs 12 residues. The DNA for the CDR3 is TGTGCCAGCAGTTCCAGGGGCCACGAGCAGTACTTC. This gives the protein CASSSRGHEQYF.

The chain recombines TRBV4-3 with TRBJ2-1; TRBD2 is a possible D gene (6 bases). The CDR3 contains 17 residues. Germline lookup yields CDR1 LGHNA and CDR2 YSLEER. V lost 4 bases and J lost 0, with 16 bases in between. Written as DNA, the CDR3 is TGCGCCAGCAGCCGTGGGACTGGCAGGAGCTCCTACAATGAGCAGTTCTTC. Translating it yields CASSRGTGRSSYNEQFF.

This clonotype occurred a few times. The genes are TRBV5-4 and TRBJ1-1; D uncertain. The V and J ends lost 1 base and 6 bases respectively, with 4 bases between them. Germline loops: CDR1 SGHNT, CDR2 YYREEE (reference sequence). The CDR3 has 11 residues. The CDR3 is CASSLYSEAFF. CDR3 bases: TGTGCCAGCAGCTTGTACTCTGAAGCTTTCTTT. The full variable domain, rest sourced from reference TRBV5-4 and TRBJ1-1, is ETGVTQSPTHLIKTRGQQVTLRCSSQSGHNTVSWYQQALGQGPQFIFQYYREEENGRGNFPPRFSGLQFPNYSSELNVNALELDDSALYLCASSLYSEAFFGQGTRLTVV.

This clonotype was recorded a few times. The genes are TRBV4-2 and TRBJ1-4; unclear D gene. CDR3 size: 16 residues. The V gene's germline CDR1 is LGHNA and CDR2 YNFKEQ. The V end lost 1 base, the J end lost 0 bases, and 9 bases lay between the germline ends. The CDR3 region is CASSQGQVATNEKLFF. CDR3 in DNA: TGTGCCAGCAGCCAAGGGCAGGTTGCAACTAATGAAAAACTGTTTTTT.

The V call is TRBV9, the J call TRBJ2-2; a possible D gene is TRBD2 (7 bases). This CDR3 spans 17 amino acids. CDR1 is SGDLS and CDR2 is YYNGEE in the germline V gene. The ends were cut back, 2 bases at V and 4 bases at J, with 18 bases in the middle. The CDR3 DNA sequence: TGTGCCAGCAGCGTCCCTGGGGGGGGGACAAGCACCGGGGAGCTGTTTTTT. This codes for CASSVPGGGTSTGELFF. The full variable domain, with the rest looked up from reference TRBV9 and TRBJ2-2, is DSGVTQTPKHLITATGQRVTLRCSPRSGDLSVYWYQQSLDQGLQFLIQYYNGEERAKGNILERFSAQQFPDLHSELNLSSLELGDSALYFCASSVPGGGTSTGELFFGEGSRLTVL.

This clonotype was recorded a few times. V usage is TRBV19 and J usage is TRBJ2-3; 7 bases align to TRBD2. The CDR3 extends over 16 amino acids. V lost 2 bases, J lost 3 bases, and 8 bases stayed unmatched. CDR1 and CDR2 (germline): LNHDA, SQIVND (reference sequence). The CDR3 DNA follows: TGTGCCAGTAGTATATCCCGGGGACTATATACAGATACGCAGTATTTT. Translation: CASSISRGLYTDTQYF.

This chain joins TRBV7-6 and TRBJ2-1, with TRBD2 as a possible D gene (5 bases). Trimming pared 1 base from V and 8 bases from J, leaving 9 bases between. This CDR3 contains 13 residues. Germline V CDR1 and CDR2: SGHVS, FNYEAQ. CDR3 nucleotide sequence: TGTGCCAGCAGCTTAGGAGGGCCGGATGAGCAGTTCTTC. It specifies CASSLGGPDEQFF.

This sequence joins TRBV7-6 and TRBJ1-2; D ambiguous. This CDR3 has 14 residues. Trimming stripped 5 bases from V and 4 bases from J, with 14 bases between. Germline CDR1 SGHVS, CDR2 FNYEAQ. In nucleotides, the CDR3 is TGTGCCAGCAGCCCTCATGAGGGAGGCTATGGCTACACCTTC. This sequence encodes CASSPHEGGYGYTF.

The V gene is TRBV7-2, the J gene TRBJ2-1; 9 bases agree with TRBD2. The CDR3 length is 14 residues. J was trimmed by 2 bases and V by 4 bases; bases with no gene match: 0. Germline assignment: CDR1 SGHTA and CDR2 FQGNSA. CDR3 sequence: CASSSSGAYNEQFF. CDR3 DNA sequence: TGTGCCAGCAGCTCTAGCGGGGCCTACAATGAGCAGTTCTTC.

There are many counts of this clonotype. This chain uses TRBV27 with TRBJ2-1, with 10 bases matching TRBD2. Germline-derived CDR1 and CDR2 are MNHEY and SMNVEV (reference sequence). The V segment lost 5 bases and the J segment 5 bases; nucleotides outside the gene matches: 6. The CDR3 extends over 15 amino acids. The CDR3 protein is CASSPPLAGHNEQFF. CDR3 DNA sequence: TGTGCCAGCAGTCCGCCACTAGCGGGACACAATGAGCAGTTCTTC.

This clonotype has more than one count but fewer than ten. The chain employs TRBV20-1 and TRBJ2-3, with 9 bases that match TRBD1. The ends lost 3 bases at V and 2 bases at J; junction bases unmatched: 6. Germline-derived CDR1 and CDR2 are DFQATT and SNEGSKA (reference sequence). The CDR3 contains 15 residues. CDR3: CSARVGQGDTDTQYF. CDR3 nucleotides: TGCAGTGCTAGGGTGGGACAGGGCGACACAGATACGCAGTATTTT.

The CDR3 DNA is TGCAGTGCTAGAGCGGGTTGGGGACCCTCCTACAATGAGCAGTTCTTC. It translates to CSARAGWGPSYNEQFF. This chain connects TRBV20-1 to TRBJ2-1; D may correspond to TRBD1 or TRBD2 (5 bases each). V shed 1 base and J shed 0 bases, with 13 bases lying between them. The germline V gene encodes CDR1 DFQATT and CDR2 SNEGSKA (reference sequence). There are 16 residues in the CDR3.

This clonotype was found a few times. The V call is TRBV5-6, the J call TRBJ2-4, with D tentatively TRBD1 or TRBD2 (5 bases each). Per germline, CDR1 SGHDT and CDR2 YYEEEE. This CDR3 is built from 14 residues. V was trimmed by 4 bases and J by 5 bases, leaving 13 bases between them. The CDR3 coding sequence is TGTGCCAGCAGCCTCCGGGACGGAGAAAACATTCAGTACTTC. Its protein is CASSLRDGENIQYF.

This clonotype was detected only a few times. The gene calls are TRBV27 and TRBJ2-1; 11 nucleotides line up with TRBD2. The ends lost 3 bases at V and 9 bases at J; junction bases unmatched: 7. Per the germline V gene, CDR1 is MNHEY and CDR2 is SMNVEV (reference sequence). The CDR3 has 15 residues. The CDR3, as DNA: TGTGCCAGCAGTTTTAGCGGGGGGGGCATGGGTGAGCAGTTCTTC. Amino acid sequence: CASSFSGGGMGEQFF.

The sample holds a few counts of this clonotype. J is TRBJ2-4 and V is TRBV20-1, with TRBD1 matching 10 bases. Trimming took 0 bases from V and 6 from J; bases not matched to a gene: 2. The CDR3 loop spans 14 amino acids. Germline loops: CDR1 DFQATT, CDR2 SNEGSKA (reference sequence). The CDR3, as DNA: TGCAGTGCTAGAGACCGGGACAGGGGAAACATTCAGTACTTC. Amino acids: CSARDRDRGNIQYF.

This clonotype was detected only a few times. The gene calls are TRBV4-1 and TRBJ1-2, with a weak D call TRBD1 (5 bases). Germline CDR1 reads MGHRA; CDR2 reads YSYEKL. Trimming removed 0 bases from V and 4 bases from J, with 12 bases in between. This CDR3 spans 15 amino acids. For the CDR3, the DNA is TGCGCCAGCAGCCAAGATCAGGGACTCTCCTATGGCTACACCTTC. Encoded protein: CASSQDQGLSYGYTF.

The rearrangement uses TRBV7-9 and TRBJ1-4; D is possibly TRBD1 (5 bases). The CDR3 sequence is 14 residues long. V was cut by 4 bases and J by 7 bases, with 13 bases left in between. Looked up from germline, CDR1 is SEHNR and CDR2 is FQNEAQ (reference sequence). In DNA, the CDR3 is TGTGCCAGCAGCTCTCCAGGGACTCGTGAAAAACTGTTTTTT. This sequence encodes CASSSPGTREKLFF.

This clonotype was recorded many times. V and J are TRBV4-1 and TRBJ2-1; no firm D call. The germline CDR1 and CDR2 sequences are MGHRA and YSYEKL. This CDR3 has 12 residues. Trimming pared 4 bases from V and 5 bases from J, leaving 6 bases between. CDR3 loop: CASSLANNEQFF. The CDR3 DNA sequence: TGCGCCAGCAGCCTCGCCAACAATGAGCAGTTCTTC.

CDR3 in amino acids: CASGEHVYNSGEAFF. As DNA, the CDR3 is TGTGCCAGCGGGGAACATGTGTACAATTCCGGTGAAGCTTTCTTT. The chain joins TRBV7-8 to TRBJ1-1; the D is unclear. Between the trimmed V and J ends, which lost 8 bases and 7 bases, there was a span of 23 bases. From germline, CDR1 is SGHVS and CDR2 FQNEAQ. This CDR3 region has 15 residues.

A few counts support this clonotype. One end of the junction does not line up with germline, which may come from a read error. This chain joins TRBV4-2 and TRBJ2-3; weak D call: TRBD1 (6 bases). Germline CDR1 reads LGHNA; CDR2 reads YNFKEQ. The CDR3 contains 14 residues. Here the CDR3 reads CATSTGRGGDTQYF. For the CDR3, the DNA is TGTGCCACCAGCACAGGCAGGGGTGGGGATACGCAGTATTTT.

This clonotype appeared a few times. The gene calls are TRBV6-1 and TRBJ1-2; D is perhaps TRBD1 (5 bases). Germline values: CDR1 MNHNS, CDR2 SASEGT. The CDR3 is made up of 16 amino acids. V was trimmed by 2 bases and J by 4 bases, leaving 17 bases between them. CDR3 sequence: CASSESGTVMRYGYTF. The CDR3 nucleotides read TGTGCCAGCAGTGAATCGGGGACGGTAATGCGCTATGGCTACACCTTC.